Below are 9 T cell receptor beta chains sequenced from a single sample in a study of T cell repertoires in cytomegalovirus infection. Via MiXCR, TCRdb re-called the reads, giving one row per CDR3 protein. The sample holds hundreds of thousands of distinct CDR3 sequences, under 20% seen once. The sequenced sample consisted of PBMCs. Receptors were obtained from a human donor in good health (CMV status not recorded). Some clones in this sample may be carry-over from other donors' samples.

Many counts were recorded for this clonotype. The rearrangement joins TRBV27 to TRBJ2-7, with a possible D match to TRBD1 (6 bases). This CDR3 region has 17 residues. The germline V gene encodes CDR1 MNHEY and CDR2 SMNVEV (reference sequence). V was cut by 5 bases and J by 1 base, with 21 bases left in between. The CDR3 loop is CASSPAPGTRRSYEQYF. CDR3 coding DNA: TGTGCCAGCAGTCCGGCTCCCGGGACACGGAGATCCTACGAGCAGTACTTC.

This clonotype was seen at least ten times. The chain is built from TRBV7-9 and TRBJ1-1; possible D gene TRBD1, 5 bases. Germline CDR1 reads SEHNR; CDR2 reads FQNEAQ (reference sequence). Trimming took 2 bases from V and 1 from J, leaving 11 bases between them. The CDR3 is 15 residues long. The CDR3 DNA is TGTGCCAGCAGCTTATGGGGGGGAAAGAACACTGAAGCTTTCTTT. Translation gives CASSLWGGKNTEAFF.

The genes are TRBV7-4 and TRBJ2-7, with a weak D call TRBD1 (5 bases). The CDR3 consists of 20 residues. The V end was cut by 1 base, the J end by 5 bases, with 30 bases between. Germline V gene lookup returns CDR1 SGHVT and CDR2 SQSDAQ. The CDR3 sequence: CASSLGLRAGAFFLGDEQYF. The CDR3 DNA reads as TGTGCCAGCAGCTTAGGTTTAAGGGCAGGAGCCTTTTTCTTAGGGGACGAGCAGTACTTC.

V and J are TRBV5-4 and TRBJ1-4; D remains ambiguous. Germline loops: CDR1 SGHNT, CDR2 YYREEE (reference sequence). The CDR3 has 14 residues. V lost 4 bases and J lost 0, with 7 bases in between. This CDR3 is CASSPFATNEKLFF. The CDR3 DNA reads as TGTGCCAGCAGCCCGTTTGCAACTAATGAAAAACTGTTTTTT.

This clonotype was seen ten or more times. The gene calls are TRBV7-2 and TRBJ1-1, with 11 bases that match TRBD1. The V gene end was trimmed by 0 bases and the J gene end by 0 bases; junction bases not matched to a gene: 3. CDR1 SGHTA and CDR2 FQGNSA come from the germline V gene. CDR3 length: 17 amino acids. The CDR3 sequence: CASSLAGTGGLNTEAFF. The CDR3 nucleotides read TGTGCCAGCAGCTTAGCGGGGACAGGGGGACTGAACACTGAAGCTTTCTTT.

This clonotype turned up a few times. CDR3 coding DNA: TGTGCCAGCAGAGCTCAGGGTGGCAATCAGCCCCAGCATTTT. Translation gives CASRAQGGNQPQHF. This rearrangement joins TRBV28 to TRBJ1-5, with D tentatively TRBD1 (5 bases). This CDR3 has 14 residues. V lost 6 bases, J lost 2 bases, and 11 bases lay in between. Germline CDR1 and CDR2: MDHEN and SYDVKM.

This clonotype was seen ten or more times. This rearrangement joins TRBV7-2 to TRBJ1-3; D perhaps matches TRBD1 (5 bases). Per the germline V gene, CDR1 is SGHTA and CDR2 is FQGNSA. With 2 bases removed from V and 8 bases from J, the gap between germline ends came to 13 bases. CDR3 size: 14 residues. In DNA form, the CDR3 reads TGTGCCAGCAGCTTAATCCAGGGAAAAGACACCATATATTTT. Translation: CASSLIQGKDTIYF.

CDR3 residues: CASRSGDSWNTEAFF. In nucleotides, the CDR3 is TGCGCCAGCAGAAGTGGGGACAGTTGGAACACTGAAGCTTTCTTT. The chain carries TRBV5-1 and TRBJ1-1; TRBD1 agrees at 7 bases. The CDR3 extends over 15 amino acids. Germline lookup yields CDR1 SGHRS and CDR2 YFSETQ. Losses at the gene ends were 5 bases for V and 1 base for J; bases not matched to a gene: 8.

This clonotype was seen ten or more times. The J gene is TRBJ1-6, the V gene TRBV6-1, with D uncertain. V was shortened by 5 bases and J by 5 bases, with 10 bases between the two germline ends. This CDR3 spans 14 amino acids. Germline-derived CDR1 and CDR2 are MNHNS and SASEGT. The CDR3 nucleotides read TGTGCCAGCAGTTCCGGGCAGCATAATTCACCCCTCCACTTT. This translates into CASSSGQHNSPLHF.